The rows below give T cell receptor beta chains drawn from one sample of a study of cytomegalovirus exposure and HLA in healthy donors. Measured with immunoSEQ multiplex PCR; TCRdb has only the in-frame clones, and not every one. The sample has fewer than 70,000 clones, around 68% seen once; the top ten hold roughly 9.7%. Sequenced: PBMCs. The receptor source for this set is a woman younger than 45 in good health and CMV-seronegative. Both conserved end residues are part of each CDR3. A D gene is named only where the DNA matches it firmly. A clone size is listed for some rows: how often the clone was seen (once, few, many), or a class if it is expanded.

CDR3nt: TGCGCCAGCAACCAAGACCAGGGGGCGGAGGAGCAGTACTTC
CDR3aa: CASNQDQGAEEQYF
abundance: few
d_gene: TRBD1
v_gene: TRBV5-1
j_gene: TRBJ2-7

CDR3nt: TGTGCCACCAGCTTTTCAGGGGGCTCTAGCTCACCCCTCCACTTT
CDR3aa: CATSFSGGSSSPLHF
abundance: .
d_gene: TRBD1
v_gene: TRBV15
j_gene: TRBJ1-6

CDR3nt: TGTGCCAGCAGCTTTGACAGGGGCTCCTACGAGCAGTACTTC
CDR3aa: CASSFDRGSYEQYF
abundance: .
d_gene: TRBD1
v_gene: TRBV7-3
j_gene: TRBJ2-7

CDR3nt: TGTGCCAGCAGCTTTTCGACAGGGTTACAGCCCCAGCATTTT
CDR3aa: CASSFSTGLQPQHF
abundance: .
d_gene: TRBD1
v_gene: TRBV28
j_gene: TRBJ1-5

CDR3nt: TGTGCCAGCAACCAACAGGGAGGCACAGATACGCAGTATTTT
CDR3aa: CASNQQGGTDTQYF
abundance: .
d_gene: .
v_gene: TRBV28
j_gene: TRBJ2-3

CDR3nt: TGTGCCAGCTTACTCGGGACTGAAGCTTTCTTT
CDR3aa: CASLLGTEAFF
abundance: .
d_gene: .
v_gene: TRBV5-5
j_gene: TRBJ1-1

CDR3nt: TGCGCCAGCAGCCAAGATATAATAGACAGGGACAGGTCTGAAGCTTTCTTT
CDR3aa: CASSQDIIDRDRSEAFF
abundance: few
d_gene: TRBD1
v_gene: TRBV4-3
j_gene: TRBJ1-1

CDR3nt: TGTGCCAGCAGCCAAGAGAGAGGGATGGCGCTGGTTGGAGCAGATACGCAGTATTTT
CDR3aa: CASSQERGMALVGADTQYF
abundance: .
d_gene: .
v_gene: TRBV4-2
j_gene: TRBJ2-3

CDR3nt: TGTGCCAGCAGTGAAGGGACAGGGGACTATCAGCCCCAGCATTTT
CDR3aa: CASSEGTGDYQPQHF
abundance: few
d_gene: TRBD1
v_gene: TRBV2
j_gene: TRBJ1-5

CDR3nt: TGTGCCTTCCTCCCTAAAGGACAGGGGATTCTCTATGGCTACACCTTC
CDR3aa: CAFLPKGQGILYGYTF
abundance: .
d_gene: TRBD1
v_gene: TRBV30
j_gene: TRBJ1-2

CDR3nt: TGCGCCAGCAGCTTATGGTCTAGCGGGGAAGAGACCCAGTACTTC
CDR3aa: CASSLWSSGEETQYF
abundance: .
d_gene: TRBD2
v_gene: TRBV5-1
j_gene: TRBJ2-5

CDR3nt: TGTGCCAGCAGAACCGGGACTAAGGAATCGCTAGCCAAAAACATTCAGTACTTC
CDR3aa: CASRTGTKESLAKNIQYF
abundance: .
d_gene: TRBD2
v_gene: TRBV27
j_gene: TRBJ2-4

CDR3nt: TGTGCCAGCAGTTACCGGGGAGACGGCTACACCTTC
CDR3aa: CASSYRGDGYTF
abundance: .
d_gene: .
v_gene: TRBV6-6
j_gene: TRBJ1-2

CDR3nt: TGTGCCAGCAGTTACAGGGGGCTGAACACTGAAGCTTTCTTT
CDR3aa: CASSYRGLNTEAFF
abundance: .
d_gene: TRBD1
v_gene: TRBV6-5
j_gene: TRBJ1-1

CDR3nt: TGTGCCAGCAGTGAAGGACTTTACAATGAGCAGTTCTTC
CDR3aa: CASSEGLYNEQFF
abundance: .
d_gene: .
v_gene: TRBV6-4
j_gene: TRBJ2-1

CDR3nt: TGCAGCGTTGGGGAAAAGGGGTCCGCTCTATATGGCTACACCTTC
CDR3aa: CSVGEKGSALYGYTF
abundance: .
d_gene: .
v_gene: TRBV29-1
j_gene: TRBJ1-2

CDR3nt: TGTGCCAGCTCACCACCAGGGACAGGGTATGGCTACACCTTC
CDR3aa: CASSPPGTGYGYTF
abundance: .
d_gene: TRBD1
v_gene: TRBV18
j_gene: TRBJ1-2

CDR3nt: TGTGCCAGTACTTATACGGGGACTGGCGCTGGAAACACCATATATTTT
CDR3aa: CASTYTGTGAGNTIYF
abundance: .
d_gene: .
v_gene: TRBV19
j_gene: TRBJ1-3

CDR3nt: TGTGCCAGCAGCCAACTACACATAGCGGGGGGCTCAGATACGCAGTATTTT
CDR3aa: CASSQLHIAGGSDTQYF
abundance: .
d_gene: TRBD2
v_gene: TRBV2
j_gene: TRBJ2-3

CDR3nt: TGTGCCAGCAGCTTTTATTCAGGGTCGACGCAGTATTTT
CDR3aa: CASSFYSGSTQYF
abundance: .
d_gene: .
v_gene: TRBV7-3
j_gene: TRBJ2-3

CDR3nt: TGTGCCAGTACCTCTGGGACAGGGACTCGGGACACTGAAGCTTTCTTT
CDR3aa: CASTSGTGTRDTEAFF
abundance: .
d_gene: TRBD1
v_gene: TRBV19
j_gene: TRBJ1-1

CDR3nt: TGTGCCAGCATCGCCTTCCGGGACAGAGATCAGCCCCAGCATTTT
CDR3aa: CASIAFRDRDQPQHF
abundance: .
d_gene: TRBD1
v_gene: TRBV2
j_gene: TRBJ1-5

CDR3nt: TGTGCCAGCTCACCAGCAACAGGGAGGGTGGGCTACACCTTC
CDR3aa: CASSPATGRVGYTF
abundance: .
d_gene: .
v_gene: TRBV18
j_gene: TRBJ1-2

CDR3nt: TGCGCCAGCGCCCCGAGAAGCGGGGAGACCCAGTACTTC
CDR3aa: CASAPRSGETQYF
abundance: .
d_gene: .
v_gene: TRBV10-1
j_gene: TRBJ2-5

CDR3nt: TGTGCCTGGAAGAAGGAGACTGAAGCTTTCTTT
CDR3aa: CAWKKETEAFF
abundance: .
d_gene: .
v_gene: TRBV30
j_gene: TRBJ1-1

CDR3nt: TGTGCCAGCGGGACAGGGAGCAATGAGCAGTTCTTC
CDR3aa: CASGTGSNEQFF
abundance: few
d_gene: TRBD1
v_gene: TRBV7-2
j_gene: TRBJ2-1

CDR3nt: TGTGCCAGCAGCTCCGGGACTAGCAGGGAGACCCAGTACTTC
CDR3aa: CASSSGTSRETQYF
abundance: .
d_gene: TRBD2
v_gene: TRBV5-6
j_gene: TRBJ2-5

CDR3nt: TGTGCCAGCAGCTCCATCTCGGGGAACAATGAGCAGTTCTTC
CDR3aa: CASSSISGNNEQFF
abundance: few
d_gene: .
v_gene: TRBV7-2
j_gene: TRBJ2-1

CDR3nt: TGTGCCAGCAGCCCGGACAGGGGCTATGGCTACACCTTC
CDR3aa: CASSPDRGYGYTF
abundance: .
d_gene: TRBD1
v_gene: TRBV6-5
j_gene: TRBJ1-2

CDR3nt: TGTGCCAGCAGTTACTTTGGGGCTATGACTGAAGCTTTCTTT
CDR3aa: CASSYFGAMTEAFF
abundance: .
d_gene: .
v_gene: TRBV6-5
j_gene: TRBJ1-1

CDR3nt: TGTGCCAGCAGTACTAGGGGGGGCAATGGCTACACCTTC
CDR3aa: CASSTRGGNGYTF
abundance: few
d_gene: .
v_gene: TRBV27
j_gene: TRBJ1-2

CDR3nt: TGCAGCGTTGGCGGACACCCTACCGGCGAGCAGTACTTC
CDR3aa: CSVGGHPTGEQYF
abundance: .
d_gene: .
v_gene: TRBV29-1
j_gene: TRBJ2-7

CDR3nt: TGCGCCAGCAGCCCGGGGACTAGCCCTCAATATTTT
CDR3aa: CASSPGTSPQYF
abundance: few
d_gene: TRBD2
v_gene: TRBV5-1
j_gene: TRBJ2-3

CDR3nt: TGTGCCATCAGCGGTTACAGGACCTACGAGCAGTACTTC
CDR3aa: CAISGYRTYEQYF
abundance: .
d_gene: .
v_gene: TRBV10-3
j_gene: TRBJ2-7

CDR3nt: TGTGCCAGCAGCCAGAGGGGTCGGACTAGTGTGTACGAGCAGTACTTC
CDR3aa: CASSQRGRTSVYEQYF
abundance: .
d_gene: TRBD2
v_gene: TRBV14
j_gene: TRBJ2-7

CDR3nt: TGTGCCAGCAGGATGGGGCGGAGCTCCTACGAGCAGTACTTC
CDR3aa: CASRMGRSSYEQYF
abundance: .
d_gene: .
v_gene: TRBV6-5
j_gene: TRBJ2-7

CDR3nt: TGTGCCAGCAGTTCGAGGCGGGAAAAACTGTTTTTT
CDR3aa: CASSSRREKLFF
abundance: .
d_gene: .
v_gene: TRBV6-5
j_gene: TRBJ1-4

CDR3nt: TGTGCCAGCAGCCCCCGACAGGGAACGCGGGGCTACACCTTC
CDR3aa: CASSPRQGTRGYTF
abundance: few
d_gene: TRBD1
v_gene: TRBV7-9
j_gene: TRBJ1-2

CDR3nt: TGTGCCACCAGCGGTGACAGGGGGCTAACCGGGGAGCTGTTTTTT
CDR3aa: CATSGDRGLTGELFF
abundance: .
d_gene: TRBD1
v_gene: TRBV15
j_gene: TRBJ2-2

CDR3nt: TGTGCCTGGAGCGGTGGCCTTAGGGGTGAGCAGTACTTC
CDR3aa: CAWSGGLRGEQYF
abundance: .
d_gene: .
v_gene: TRBV30
j_gene: TRBJ2-7

CDR3nt: TGTGCCAGCAGCGCCACCGGGACTACAAACACAGATACGCAGTATTTT
CDR3aa: CASSATGTTNTDTQYF
abundance: .
d_gene: TRBD2
v_gene: TRBV7-3
j_gene: TRBJ2-3

CDR3nt: TGTGCCAGCAGGTCAACAGGGGGAGGCACTGAAGCTTTCTTT
CDR3aa: CASRSTGGGTEAFF
abundance: .
d_gene: TRBD1
v_gene: TRBV6-5
j_gene: TRBJ1-1

CDR3nt: TGTGCCAGCAGTTTCGTTGAGCAGTTCTTC
CDR3aa: CASSFVEQFF
abundance: .
d_gene: .
v_gene: TRBV28
j_gene: TRBJ2-1

CDR3nt: TGTGCCAGCAGTGTTGGACTAGCGGGGGCCAACACAGATACGCAGTATTTT
CDR3aa: CASSVGLAGANTDTQYF
abundance: once
d_gene: TRBD2
v_gene: TRBV27
j_gene: TRBJ2-3

CDR3nt: TGTGCCAGCAGCACATACAGGGGGACGTATGTTGAAAAACTGTTTTTT
CDR3aa: CASSTYRGTYVEKLFF
abundance: .
d_gene: TRBD1
v_gene: TRBV9
j_gene: TRBJ1-4

CDR3nt: TGTGCCTGGAGGCAAGGGAGGAACACTGAAGCTTTCTTT
CDR3aa: CAWRQGRNTEAFF
abundance: .
d_gene: .
v_gene: TRBV30
j_gene: TRBJ1-1

CDR3nt: TGTGCCAGCATCGACAGGGGGGGGAGTGGCTACACCTTC
CDR3aa: CASIDRGGSGYTF
abundance: .
d_gene: TRBD1
v_gene: TRBV28
j_gene: TRBJ1-2